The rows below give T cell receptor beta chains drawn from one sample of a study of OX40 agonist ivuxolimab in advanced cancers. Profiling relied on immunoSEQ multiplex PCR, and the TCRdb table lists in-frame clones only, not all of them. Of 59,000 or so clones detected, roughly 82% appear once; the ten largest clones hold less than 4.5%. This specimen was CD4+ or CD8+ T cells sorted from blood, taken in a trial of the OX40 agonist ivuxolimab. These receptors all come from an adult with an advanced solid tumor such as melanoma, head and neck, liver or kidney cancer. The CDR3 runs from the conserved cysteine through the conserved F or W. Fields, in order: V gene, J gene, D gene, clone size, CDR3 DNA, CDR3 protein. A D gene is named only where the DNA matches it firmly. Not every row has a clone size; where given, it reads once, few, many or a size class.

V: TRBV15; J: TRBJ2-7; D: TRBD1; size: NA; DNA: TGTGCCACCAGCAGGGGGACAGGGTGGGGTTACGAGCAGTACTTC; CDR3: CATSRGTGWGYEQYF
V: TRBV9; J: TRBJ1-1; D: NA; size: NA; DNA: TGTGCCAGCAGCGCCACAGGCTCCACTGAAGCTTTCTTT; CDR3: CASSATGSTEAFF
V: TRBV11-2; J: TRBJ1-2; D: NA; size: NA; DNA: TGTGCCAGCAGCGTGGGACTGGAAGGCCTCCCGTCTAACTATGGCTACACCTTC; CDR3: CASSVGLEGLPSNYGYTF
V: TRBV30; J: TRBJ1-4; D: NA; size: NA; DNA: TGTGCCTGGAGTAAAGGGGAGGGTGAAAAACTGTTTTTT; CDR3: CAWSKGEGEKLFF
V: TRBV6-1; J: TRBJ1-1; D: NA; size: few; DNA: TGTGCCAGCAGCCCCGGGGGGGCAACTGAAGCTTTCTTT; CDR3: CASSPGGATEAFF
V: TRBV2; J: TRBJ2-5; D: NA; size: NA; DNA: TGTGCCAGCTCACGGACAGTTCAAGAGACCCAGTACTTC; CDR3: CASSRTVQETQYF
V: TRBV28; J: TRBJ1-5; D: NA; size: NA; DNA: TGTGCCAGCAGGCACGGCATTGGCAATCAGCCCCAGCATTTT; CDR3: CASRHGIGNQPQHF
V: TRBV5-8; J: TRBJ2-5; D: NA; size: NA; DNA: TGTGCCAGCAGCTGGATTCTAATCCAAGAGACCCAGTACTTC; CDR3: CASSWILIQETQYF
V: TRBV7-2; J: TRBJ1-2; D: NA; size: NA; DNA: TGTGCCAGCAGCTTAACCCAGGGGCGGGGCTACACCTTC; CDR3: CASSLTQGRGYTF
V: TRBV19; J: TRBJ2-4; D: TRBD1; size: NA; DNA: TGTGCCAGTAGTCCTGGGACAGGGAAGGCCAAAAACATTCAGTACTTC; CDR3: CASSPGTGKAKNIQYF
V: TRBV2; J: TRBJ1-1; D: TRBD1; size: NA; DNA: TGTGCCAGCAGTGGAGGGGGCGCCCAATACATGAACACTGAAGCTTTCTTT; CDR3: CASSGGGAQYMNTEAFF